This T cell receptor (beta chain) was sequenced in a study of shared clonotypes between healthy human individuals. Study findings and constraints: Compared with clonotypes that all four donors shared, non-shared clonotypes had lower generation probabilities.

Naive-designated CD8 cells lacked CD45RO, were positively enriched for CCR7, and omitted terminally differentiated effector memory CD45RA+ cells. TCRdb's table, derived via immunoSEQ multiplex PCR, lists solely in-frame clones and lacks some. The sample lists about 700,000 clones, about 91% occurring once. As regards this clone: Its specificity is not known.

The TCR sequence derives from a man aged 30 to 39 in good health. Sequenced sample: naive CD8+ T cells sorted from blood.

The CDR3 coding sequence is TGCAGCGCCGAGGCCGGGGGGACTAGCGGGTCCTACGAGCAGTACTTC. Translation gives CSAEAGGTSGSYEQYF. The rearrangement uses TRBV29-1 and TRBJ2-7; 12 positions match TRBD2. The CDR3 has 16 amino acids. V trimming: 7 bases; J trimming: 1 base; junction bases outside the gene matches: 11. The V gene's germline CDR1 is SQVTM and CDR2 ANQGSEA.